This T cell receptor beta chain was sequenced for a study of control samples from healthy donors and cancer patients. Using immunoSEQ multiplex PCR, the repertoire was profiled, and TCRdb retains in-frame clones only, with some absent. The sample consists of approximately 140,000 clones, less than 95% of them appearing once. Germline V gives CDR1 LGHDT, CDR2 YNNKEL (reference sequence). Trimming took off 0 bases at V and 1 base at J, with 9 bases between the two ends. CDR3 length equals 15 residues. The receptor's source is a young man in good health. The rearrangement joins TRBV3-1 (or the pseudogene TRBV3-2) to TRBJ1-1; no firm D call. The material sequenced was blood. The CDR3 sequence is CASSQERRPNTEAFF. In nucleotides, the CDR3 is TGTGCCAGCAGCCAAGAGAGGAGACCGAACACTGAAGCTTTCTTT.